The 6 T cell receptor beta chains listed next were all sequenced from one sample in a study of blood T cell repertoires in COVID-19. The assay was immunoSEQ multiplex PCR, and TCRdb's table has in-frame clones only and misses some. The sample yields some 60,000 clones, 75% to 90% seen once. Sequenced sample: peripheral blood. The receptors derive from a human donor in a cohort sampled during active COVID-19.

The chain carries TRBV7-2 and TRBJ1-1, with D unresolved. The V gene lost 3 bases and the J gene lost 0 bases, with 8 bases spanning the gap. This CDR3 region has 14 residues. CDR1 and CDR2 (germline): SGHTA, FQGNSA. CDR3 bases: TGTGCCAGCAGCTTTACTTTTATGAACACTGAAGCTTTCTTT. Protein sequence: CASSFTFMNTEAFF.

The V and J genes are TRBV15 and TRBJ2-5; D is perhaps TRBD2 (7 bases). The CDR3 spans 17 residues. Trimming took 5 bases from V and 4 from J, leaving 23 bases between them. CDR1 and CDR2 (germline): LNHNV, YYDKDF (reference sequence). CDR3 coding DNA: TGTGCCACCAGCCGTTTCTCCCTAGGGGGGGCGAGAGAGACCCAGTACTTC. It yields the protein CATSRFSLGGARETQYF.

The chain links TRBV6-5 to TRBJ2-2, with D perhaps matching TRBD1 (5 bases). CDR3 length: 13 amino acids. Per germline, CDR1 MNHEY and CDR2 SVGAGI. The V gene lost 6 bases and the J gene lost 1 base, with 6 bases spanning the gap. CDR3 DNA: TGTGCCAGCAGCAGGGTGAACACCGGGGAGCTGTTTTTT. Amino acids: CASSRVNTGELFF.

V gene TRBV4-1 combines with J gene TRBJ2-1, with D perhaps matching TRBD1 (6 bases). This CDR3 has 16 residues. CDR1 MGHRA and CDR2 YSYEKL come from the germline V gene. V shed 0 bases and J shed 3 bases, with 12 bases lying between them. The CDR3 sequence is CASSQEGGHLYNEQFF. CDR3 nucleotides: TGCGCCAGCAGCCAAGAAGGGGGACACCTCTACAATGAGCAGTTCTTC.

This clone has more than one count but fewer than ten. This chain joins TRBV28 and TRBJ2-1, with a possible D match to TRBD2 (6 bases). Trimming cost V 6 bases and J 15 bases, with 21 bases left between them. Looked up from germline, CDR1 is MDHEN and CDR2 is SYDVKM. This CDR3 has 13 amino acids. Written as DNA, the CDR3 is TGTGCCAGCAGACTTAGGAGGGGTAAGGGGCCGTTCTTC. Translated, it gives CASRLRRGKGPFF.

The rearrangement joins TRBV15 to TRBJ1-3; 9 positions agree with TRBD1. V lost 4 bases and J lost 1; bases outside the gene matches: 2. The CDR3 extends over 15 amino acids. CDR1 and CDR2 from the germline V gene are LNHNV and YYDKDF (reference sequence). In DNA, the CDR3 is TGTGCCACCAGCAATGACAGGGGGTCTGGAAACACCATATATTTT. It codes for CATSNDRGSGNTIYF.